This entry concerns a single TCR beta chain. Its target is unknown. The source of the sample is a study of blood T cells in healthy people across ages. The V and J ends lost 6 bases and 5 bases respectively, with 13 bases between them. CDR1 DFQATT and CDR2 SNEGSKA come from the germline V gene (reference sequence). The CDR3 has 12 residues. Next came a second PCR, run for about 6 to 12 cycles, which used a sample-barcoded 5' primer along with a J-beta primer mix. Template switching added a 12-random-nucleotide identifier to every cDNA molecule. TCRdb redid the calling of the 5' RACE reads with MiXCR, one entry per CDR3 protein. The sample includes around 800,000 distinct CDR3 sequences, around two fifths of them seen just once. Notes on the study in general: Naive T cell percentage and TCR beta diversity correlated strongly.

The material sequenced was blood. This TCR was recovered from a man in his 60s in good health. The gene calls are TRBV20-1 and TRBJ2-5; D gene ambiguous. The CDR3 nucleotides are TGCAGTGCCGATCCGCCTGTGGAGACCCAGTACTTC. It encodes CSADPPVETQYF.